The sequence of this T cell receptor (beta chain) was determined in a study of blood T cell repertoires in COVID-19. Study-level information: The United States, Italy and Spain provided the acute and convalescent COVID-19 samples.

The V gene's germline CDR1 is SGHDN and CDR2 FVKESK. V lost 0 bases, J lost 5 bases, and 14 bases lay in between. This CDR3 contains 15 residues. In the authors' workflow: Nucleated cell counts were estimated from reference gene primer amplification. Here immunoSEQ multiplex PCR was the method, and the copy in TCRdb shows in-frame clones only, minus some. The DNA gave D and trimming, while V, J and clone size come from that table. Of about 200,000 clones in the sample, more than 70% were seen once. Input material: peripheral blood. The TCR sequence derives from a woman between 40 and 50 years old who had recovered from COVID-19. V and J are TRBV14 and TRBJ2-7; D is unresolved. CDR3 in DNA: TGTGCCAGCAGCCAAGACACCGGGTTCGTCGACGAGCAGTACTTC. Translated, it gives CASSQDTGFVDEQYF.